A selection of T cell receptor beta chains follows, all from one sample in a study of T cells in Graves' hyperthyroidism and ophthalmopathy. In TCRdb, the multiplex PCR reads were re-called with MiXCR into one record per CDR3 protein. The sample includes about 300,000 distinct CDR3 sequences, less than 30% of them seen just once. Sample: blood. The receptors stem from a man aged 40-49 years with Graves' hyperthyroidism that later progressed to Graves' ophthalmopathy. The CDR3 runs from the conserved cysteine through the conserved F or W. A D gene is named only where the DNA matches it firmly. Where a row states a size, it is once, few, many or the class of an expanded clone; other rows omit it.

size: .
V: TRBV12-3/TRBV12-4
D: .
J: TRBJ1-1
CDR3: CARSLVEALF
DNA: TGTGCCAGAAGTTTGGTCGAAGCTTTGTTT

size: .
V: TRBV6-2/TRBV6-3
D: TRBD1
J: TRBJ2-7
CDR3: CASSYIGQVREQYF
DNA: TGTGCCAGCAGTTACATCGGACAGGTGCGCGAGCAGTACTTC

size: many
V: TRBV11-2
D: .
J: TRBJ2-5
CDR3: CASSPFESGGETQYF
DNA: TGTGCCAGCAGTCCCTTTGAGTCGGGTGGAGAGACCCAGTACTTC

size: .
V: TRBV28
D: .
J: TRBJ1-1
CDR3: CASSSPWVTEAFF
DNA: TGTGCCAGCAGTTCCCCTTGGGTGACTGAAGCTTTCTTT

size: many
V: TRBV19
D: .
J: TRBJ1-3
CDR3: CATKAPAVDTIYF
DNA: TGTGCCACCAAAGCACCCGCGGTGGACACCATATATTTT

size: many
V: TRBV20-1
D: TRBD2
J: TRBJ2-5
CDR3: CSAILAGRETQYF
DNA: TGCAGTGCTATCCTAGCGGGGAGAGAGACCCAGTACTTC

size: many
V: TRBV24-1
D: .
J: TRBJ1-1
CDR3: CATSDGGIEAFF
DNA: TGTGCCACCAGTGATGGAGGGATTGAAGCTTTCTTT

size: .
V: TRBV28
D: .
J: TRBJ1-2
CDR3: CASSYSGYTF
DNA: TGTGCCAGCAGTTATAGTGGCTACACCTTC

size: .
V: TRBV20-1
D: TRBD1
J: TRBJ1-2
CDR3: CSARGGDRGVFLSGYTF
DNA: TGCAGTGCTAGAGGCGGGGACAGGGGAGTTTTTTTGAGTGGCTACACCTTC

size: .
V: TRBV12-3/TRBV12-4
D: .
J: TRBJ1-5
CDR3: CASRYQGSRQPQHF
DNA: TGTGCCAGCAGATACCAGGGGTCGCGTCAGCCCCAGCATTTT

size: many
V: TRBV12-3/TRBV12-4
D: .
J: TRBJ2-5
CDR3: CASRDGTHGTQYF
DNA: TGTGCCAGCAGGGACGGGACACATGGGACCCAGTACTTC

size: many
V: TRBV6-2/TRBV6-3
D: .
J: TRBJ2-2
CDR3: CASSYSRGRVVDTGELFF
DNA: TGTGCCAGCAGTTACTCGAGAGGCAGGGTGGTTGACACCGGGGAGCTGTTTTTT

size: many
V: TRBV6-5
D: .
J: TRBJ1-1
CDR3: CASISLDRDDEAFF
DNA: TGTGCCAGCATTTCCCTAGACAGAGATGATGAAGCTTTCTTT

size: .
V: TRBV29-1
D: .
J: TRBJ2-5
CDR3: CSVEDLETQYF
DNA: TGCAGCGTTGAAGATTTAGAGACCCAGTACTTC